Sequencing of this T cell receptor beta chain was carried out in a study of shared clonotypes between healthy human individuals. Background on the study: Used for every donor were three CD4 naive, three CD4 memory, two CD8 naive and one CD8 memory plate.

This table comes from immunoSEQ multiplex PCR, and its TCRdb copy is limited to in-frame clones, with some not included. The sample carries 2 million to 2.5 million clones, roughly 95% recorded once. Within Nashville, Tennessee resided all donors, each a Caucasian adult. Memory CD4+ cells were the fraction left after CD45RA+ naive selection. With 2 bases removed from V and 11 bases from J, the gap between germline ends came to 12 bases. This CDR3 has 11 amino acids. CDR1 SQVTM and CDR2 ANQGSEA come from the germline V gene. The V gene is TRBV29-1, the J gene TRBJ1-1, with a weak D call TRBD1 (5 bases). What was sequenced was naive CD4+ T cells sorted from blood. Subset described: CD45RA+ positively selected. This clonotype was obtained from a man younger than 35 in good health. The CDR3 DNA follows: TGCAGCGTTGAAAATGGGGGGTCCGCTTTCTTT. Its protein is CSVENGGSAFF.